Listed below are T cell receptor beta chains from one sample, sequenced in a study of beta chain features in type 1 diabetes. Using immunoSEQ multiplex PCR, the repertoire was profiled, and TCRdb retains in-frame clones only, with some absent. The table has 630,000 or so clones, 11% to 15% seen once. The source material was naive CD4+ T cells from blood. Source of these receptors: a man aged 18-30 years with type 1 diabetes. Both conserved end residues are part of each CDR3. The D gene is left open where the match is weak. The listing skips clone size in some rows; elsewhere it reads once, few, many or a size class.

V	size	J	D	CDR3	DNA
TRBV18	NA	TRBJ2-7	NA	CASSPGVTYEQYF	TGTGCCAGCTCACCAGGGGTGACCTACGAGCAGTACTTC
TRBV7-7	NA	TRBJ2-3	TRBD2	CASSPRGETDTQYF	TGTGCTAGCAGCCCCCGGGGGGAGACAGATACGCAGTATTTT
TRBV11-2	NA	TRBJ2-1	NA	CASSFPPGGSDNEQFF	TGTGCCAGCAGCTTCCCCCCAGGAGGTTCAGACAATGAGCAGTTCTTC
TRBV30	few	TRBJ1-1	NA	CAWSRQGLVRAFF	TGTGCCTGGAGTCGGCAGGGGCTTGTACGAGCTTTCTTT
TRBV6-5	NA	TRBJ2-3	NA	CASSHAPTDTQYF	TGTGCCAGCAGCCATGCCCCCACAGATACGCAGTATTTT
TRBV9	few	TRBJ2-7	TRBD1	CASSGEQGAGYEQYF	TGTGCCAGCAGCGGAGAACAGGGGGCAGGCTACGAGCAGTACTTC
TRBV7-2	few	TRBJ2-7	NA	CASSSTESYEQYF	TGTGCCAGCAGCTCAACGGAATCCTACGAGCAGTACTTC
TRBV6-5	NA	TRBJ2-3	NA	CASRHNPSTDTQYF	TGTGCCAGCCGGCACAACCCTAGCACAGATACGCAGTATTTT
TRBV30	NA	TRBJ1-2	NA	CAYKWGDYGYTF	TGTGCCTACAAGTGGGGGGACTATGGCTACACCTTC
TRBV19	few	TRBJ1-4	NA	CASRTGLGEKLFF	TGTGCCAGTAGAACGGGGTTGGGAGAAAAACTGTTTTTT
TRBV7-2	few	TRBJ2-5	NA	CASSELLGRETQYF	TGTGCCAGCAGCGAATTACTAGGTCGGGAGACCCAGTACTTC
TRBV4-3	few	TRBJ2-3	TRBD2	CASSRGLAGGGNTQYF	TGCGCCAGCAGCCGCGGACTAGCGGGGGGGGGCAATACGCAGTATTTT
TRBV11-3	few	TRBJ2-1	NA	CASSPGYNEQFF	TGTGCCAGCAGCCCAGGGTACAATGAGCAGTTCTTC
TRBV7-2	few	TRBJ1-1	NA	CASSLALRIEAFF	TGTGCCAGCAGCTTAGCGCTCCGAATTGAAGCTTTCTTT
TRBV10-3	many	TRBJ2-4	NA	CAISESTGSNIQYF	TGTGCCATCAGTGAGTCGACGGGTAGTAACATTCAGTACTTC
TRBV30	NA	TRBJ2-7	TRBD1	CAWAGTGLREQYF	TGTGCCTGGGCCGGGACAGGCCTACGGGAGCAGTACTTC
TRBV30	few	TRBJ1-5	NA	CAWSGPSGGRNQPQHF	TGTGCCTGGAGTGGCCCTTCGGGGGGCAGGAATCAGCCCCAGCATTTT
TRBV29-1	NA	TRBJ1-4	TRBD1	CSVRDRRNEKLFF	TGCAGCGTTAGGGACAGGAGAAATGAAAAACTGTTTTTT
TRBV27	NA	TRBJ1-5	NA	CASSPSGQPQHF	TGTGCCAGCAGTCCCTCGGGGCAGCCCCAGCATTTT
TRBV28	NA	TRBJ1-2	TRBD1	CASSSGQGHGYTF	TGTGCCAGCAGTTCCGGACAGGGGCATGGCTACACCTTC
TRBV27	NA	TRBJ1-6	NA	CASSLSEVRGVWAPLHF	TGTGCCAGCAGTTTAAGCGAGGTTCGCGGGGTATGGGCACCCCTCCACTTT
TRBV7-8	NA	TRBJ1-4	NA	CASSLVTATNEKLFF	TGTGCCAGCAGCTTAGTCACAGCAACTAATGAAAAACTGTTTTTT
TRBV11-2	NA	TRBJ2-1	NA	CASSPMLASYNEQFF	TGTGCCAGCAGCCCCATGCTAGCCTCCTACAATGAGCAGTTCTTC
TRBV11-2	NA	TRBJ2-5	TRBD1	CASSLRRDRVSETQYF	TGTGCCAGCAGCTTAAGGCGGGACAGGGTATCAGAGACCCAGTACTTC
TRBV9	NA	TRBJ1-1	TRBD1	CASSVAGQGRSTEAFF	TGTGCCAGCAGCGTTGCGGGACAGGGGCGCAGTACTGAAGCTTTCTTT
TRBV25-1	few	TRBJ2-3	NA	CASSEGSYTDTQYF	TGTGCCAGCAGTGAAGGCAGTTACACAGATACGCAGTATTTT
TRBV19	few	TRBJ2-5	NA	CASSPGQMETQYF	TGTGCCAGTAGTCCTGGACAGATGGAGACCCAGTACTTC
TRBV27	few	TRBJ1-1	NA	CASVKEASRNTEAFF	TGTGCCAGCGTTAAGGAGGCGTCACGGAACACTGAAGCTTTCTTT
TRBV21-1	few	TRBJ2-3	NA	CASSHPSPGGAAGPSTDTQYF	TGTGCCAGCAGTCACCCGTCCCCAGGGGGCGCGGCGGGCCCTAGCACAGATACGCAGTATTTT
TRBV28	NA	TRBJ2-4	TRBD2	CASSFNPAGEPHF	TGTGCCAGCAGTTTCAATCCCGCGGGAGAACCCCACTTC
TRBV4-1	few	TRBJ2-5	TRBD2	CASSQRELETQYF	TGCGCCAGCAGCCAGCGGGAGTTAGAGACCCAGTACTTC
TRBV7-2	NA	TRBJ2-5	NA	CASSLGYRQETQYF	TGTGCCAGCAGCTTAGGGTACAGGCAAGAGACCCAGTACTTC
TRBV28	NA	TRBJ2-7	NA	CASSFDRSSSYEQYF	TGTGCCAGCAGTTTCGACAGGAGCAGCTCCTACGAGCAGTACTTC
TRBV5-1	once	TRBJ1-1	NA	CASTEQAMNTEAFF	TGCGCCAGCACCGAACAGGCCATGAACACTGAAGCTTTCTTT
TRBV9	few	TRBJ2-5	TRBD2	CASSVGGSGGAGETQYF	TGTGCCAGCAGCGTAGGCGGTAGCGGGGGGGCCGGAGAGACCCAGTACTTC
TRBV7-9	few	TRBJ1-2	TRBD1	CASALGQGISNYGYTF	TGTGCCAGCGCGTTGGGACAGGGGATTTCTAACTATGGCTACACCTTC
TRBV2	few	TRBJ2-7	NA	CASSEATAGFYEQYF	TGTGCCAGCAGTGAAGCCACAGCGGGCTTCTACGAGCAGTACTTC
TRBV9	few	TRBJ1-5	NA	CASSGQLRGPQHF	TGTGCCAGCAGTGGACAGCTCCGGGGGCCCCAGCATTTT
TRBV7-2	few	TRBJ2-3	TRBD2	CASSPPYGRGTDTQYF	TGTGCCAGCAGCCCACCGTATGGGAGGGGAACAGATACGCAGTATTTT
TRBV10-3	few	TRBJ2-5	NA	CAISLAVYQETQYF	TGTGCCATCAGTTTAGCGGTGTACCAAGAGACCCAGTACTTC
TRBV19	NA	TRBJ2-7	NA	CASSILAGAYEQYF	TGTGCCAGTAGTATTCTGGCAGGGGCCTACGAGCAGTACTTC
TRBV20-1	few	TRBJ2-1	NA	CSARPRAEQFF	TGCAGTGCACGCCCCCGAGCTGAGCAGTTCTTC
TRBV19	NA	TRBJ2-1	NA	CASSIMRGTYNEQFF	TGTGCCAGTAGTATTATGCGAGGGACCTACAATGAGCAGTTCTTC
TRBV14	few	TRBJ1-5	TRBD1	CASSQRTGNGNQPQHF	TGTGCCAGCAGCCAGAGGACAGGGAACGGCAATCAGCCCCAGCATTTT
TRBV10-3	NA	TRBJ2-7	NA	CAIGEGGTGSSYEQYF	TGTGCCATCGGTGAAGGGGGAACAGGGAGCTCCTACGAGCAGTACTTC
TRBV30	NA	TRBJ1-2	NA	CAWSGTDGYTF	TGTGCCTGGTCTGGGACTGATGGCTACACCTTC
TRBV28	few	TRBJ2-1	NA	CASSTGQNEQFF	TGTGCCAGCAGTACTGGCCAGAATGAGCAGTTCTTC
TRBV10-1	NA	TRBJ2-1	NA	CASSDAGMEREQFF	TGCGCCAGCAGTGACGCCGGGATGGAGAGGGAGCAGTTCTTC
TRBV11-2	few	TRBJ2-2	NA	CASSLIQGPGELFF	TGTGCCAGCAGCTTAATACAGGGACCCGGGGAGCTGTTTTTT
TRBV7-2	NA	TRBJ2-7	NA	CASSLYAYEQYF	TGTGCCAGCAGCTTATACGCCTACGAGCAGTACTTC
TRBV2	NA	TRBJ1-5	NA	CASSQLGLYQPQHF	TGTGCCAGCAGCCAATTGGGGCTTTATCAGCCCCAGCATTTT
TRBV5-4	NA	TRBJ2-1	TRBD2	CASSLDSGRYNEQFF	TGTGCCAGCAGCTTGGATAGCGGGAGATACAATGAGCAGTTCTTC
TRBV5-1	NA	TRBJ2-1	NA	CASSFTFYNEQFF	TGCGCCAGCAGCTTCACTTTCTACAATGAGCAGTTCTTC